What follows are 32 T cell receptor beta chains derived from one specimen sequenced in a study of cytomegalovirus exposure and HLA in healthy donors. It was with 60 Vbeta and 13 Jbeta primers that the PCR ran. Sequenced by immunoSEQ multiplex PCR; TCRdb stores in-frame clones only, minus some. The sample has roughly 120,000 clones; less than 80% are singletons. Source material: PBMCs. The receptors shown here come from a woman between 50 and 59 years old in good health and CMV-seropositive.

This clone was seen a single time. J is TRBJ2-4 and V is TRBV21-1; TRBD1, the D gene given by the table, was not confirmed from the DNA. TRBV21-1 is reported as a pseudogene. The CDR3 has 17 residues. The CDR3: CASSPPRGQGAGNIQYF. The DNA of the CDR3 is TGTGCCAGCAGCCCACCCCGCGGACAGGGGGCTGGGAACATTCAGTACTTC.

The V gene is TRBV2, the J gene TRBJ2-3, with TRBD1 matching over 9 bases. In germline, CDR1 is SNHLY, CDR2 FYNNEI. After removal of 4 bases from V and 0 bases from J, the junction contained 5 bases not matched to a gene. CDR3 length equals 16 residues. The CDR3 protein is CASSGRQGVSTDTQYF. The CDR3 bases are TGTGCCAGCAGTGGACGACAGGGGGTCAGCACAGATACGCAGTATTTT.

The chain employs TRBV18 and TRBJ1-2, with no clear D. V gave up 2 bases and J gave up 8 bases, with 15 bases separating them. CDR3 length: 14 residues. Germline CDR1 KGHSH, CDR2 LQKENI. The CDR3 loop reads CASSPRESREGYTF. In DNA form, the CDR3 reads TGTGCCAGCTCACCAAGGGAGAGCCGGGAGGGCTACACCTTC.

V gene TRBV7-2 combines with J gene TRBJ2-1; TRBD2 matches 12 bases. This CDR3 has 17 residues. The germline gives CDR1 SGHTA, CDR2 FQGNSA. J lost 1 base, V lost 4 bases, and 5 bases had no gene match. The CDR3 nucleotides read TGTGCCAGCAGCTCAGGACTAGCGGGAAGGTCCTACAATGAGCAGTTCTTC. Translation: CASSSGLAGRSYNEQFF.

CDR3 in amino acids: CASGSSGQNNEQFF. The DNA of the CDR3 is TGTGCTAGTGGTTCCTCGGGACAAAACAATGAGCAGTTCTTC. The chain links TRBV12-5 to TRBJ2-1, with D maybe TRBD1 (6 bases). The germline gives CDR1 LGHNT, CDR2 FRNRAP. The CDR3 covers 14 residues. V gave up 4 bases and J gave up 5 bases, with 12 bases separating them.

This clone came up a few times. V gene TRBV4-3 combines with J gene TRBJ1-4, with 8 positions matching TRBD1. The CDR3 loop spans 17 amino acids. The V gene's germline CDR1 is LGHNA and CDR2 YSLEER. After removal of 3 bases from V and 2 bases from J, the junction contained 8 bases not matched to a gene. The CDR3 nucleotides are TGCGCCAGCAGCCAGGCAAGACAGGGGACGACTAATGAAAAACTGTTTTTT. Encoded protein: CASSQARQGTTNEKLFF.

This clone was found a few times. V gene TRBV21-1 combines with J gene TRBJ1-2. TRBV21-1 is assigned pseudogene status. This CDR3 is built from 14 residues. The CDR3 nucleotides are TGTGCCAGCAGCAAACCGTCGGGGGTCTATGGCTACACCTTC. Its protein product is CASSKPSGVYGYTF.

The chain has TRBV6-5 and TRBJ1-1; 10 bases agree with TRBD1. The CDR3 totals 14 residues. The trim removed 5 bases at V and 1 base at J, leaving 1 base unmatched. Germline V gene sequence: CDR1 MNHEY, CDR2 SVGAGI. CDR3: CASSRTGGNTEAFF. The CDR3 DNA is TGTGCCAGCAGTAGGACAGGGGGGAACACTGAAGCTTTCTTT.

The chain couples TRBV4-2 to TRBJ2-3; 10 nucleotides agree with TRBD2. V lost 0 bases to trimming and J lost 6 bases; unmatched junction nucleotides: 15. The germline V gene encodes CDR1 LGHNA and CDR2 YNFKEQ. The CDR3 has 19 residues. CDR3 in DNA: TGTGCCAGCAGCCAAGATCCGGGACTAGCGACCGATCAAGCGGATACGCAGTATTTT. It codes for CASSQDPGLATDQADTQYF.

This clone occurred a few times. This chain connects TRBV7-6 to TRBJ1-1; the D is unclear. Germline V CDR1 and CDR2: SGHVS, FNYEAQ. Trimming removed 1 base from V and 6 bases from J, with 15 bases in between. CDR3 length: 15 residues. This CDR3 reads CASSLGAAAMAEAFF. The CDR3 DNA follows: TGTGCCAGCAGCTTAGGGGCAGCTGCAATGGCTGAAGCTTTCTTT.

CDR3 region: CASTKTGVNTQYF. The CDR3 bases are TGTGCCAGCACCAAAACCGGGGTCAATACGCAGTATTTT. The chain joins TRBV25-1 to TRBJ2-3; tentative D call: TRBD2 (5 bases). Trimming cost V 7 bases and J 7 bases, with 15 bases left between them. The CDR3 length is 13 residues. Looked up from germline, CDR1 is MGHDK and CDR2 is SYGVNS.

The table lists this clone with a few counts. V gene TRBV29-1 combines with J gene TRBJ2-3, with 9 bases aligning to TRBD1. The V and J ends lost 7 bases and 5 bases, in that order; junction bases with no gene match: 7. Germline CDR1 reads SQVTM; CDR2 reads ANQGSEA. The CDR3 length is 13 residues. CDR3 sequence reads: CSGTGTGLDTQYF. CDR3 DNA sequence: TGCAGCGGCACCGGGACAGGGCTAGATACGCAGTATTTT.

The CDR3 protein is CASRLVRGEQYF. CDR3 sequence (DNA): TGTGCCAGCAGACTCGTCAGGGGCGAGCAGTACTTC. The J gene is TRBJ2-7, the V gene TRBV6-6; a possible D gene is TRBD1 (6 bases). The CDR3 sequence is 12 residues long. CDR1 and CDR2 from the germline V gene are MNHNY and SVGAGI (reference sequence). Trimming left V 6 bases short and J 6 bases short, with 12 bases between.

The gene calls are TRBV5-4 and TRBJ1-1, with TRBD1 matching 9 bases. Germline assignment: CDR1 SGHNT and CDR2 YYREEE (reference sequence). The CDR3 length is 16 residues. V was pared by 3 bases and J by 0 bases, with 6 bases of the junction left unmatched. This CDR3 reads CASSYGTGLMNTEAFF. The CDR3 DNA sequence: TGTGCCAGCAGCTATGGGACAGGGCTCATGAACACTGAAGCTTTCTTT.

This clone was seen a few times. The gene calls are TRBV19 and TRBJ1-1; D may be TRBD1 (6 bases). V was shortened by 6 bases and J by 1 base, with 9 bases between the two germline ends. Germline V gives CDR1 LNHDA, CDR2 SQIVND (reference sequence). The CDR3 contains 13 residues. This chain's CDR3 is CASSGQTNTEAFF. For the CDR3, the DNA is TGTGCCAGTAGCGGACAGACGAACACTGAAGCTTTCTTT.

The CDR3 sequence is CSVVQDKAFF. CDR3 sequence (DNA): TGCAGCGTTGTCCAGGACAAAGCTTTCTTT. The chain couples TRBV29-1 to TRBJ1-1; tentative D call: TRBD1 (5 bases). Germline lookup yields CDR1 SQVTM and CDR2 ANQGSEA. CDR3 length: 10 residues. V lost 4 bases to trimming and J lost 9 bases, with 9 bases between them.

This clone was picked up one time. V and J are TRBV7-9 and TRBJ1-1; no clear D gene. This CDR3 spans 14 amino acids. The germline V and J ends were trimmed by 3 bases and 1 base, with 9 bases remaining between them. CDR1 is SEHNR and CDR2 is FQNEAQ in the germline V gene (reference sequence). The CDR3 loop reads CASSFLQPNTEAFF. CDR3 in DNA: TGTGCCAGCAGCTTTTTACAACCGAACACTGAAGCTTTCTTT.

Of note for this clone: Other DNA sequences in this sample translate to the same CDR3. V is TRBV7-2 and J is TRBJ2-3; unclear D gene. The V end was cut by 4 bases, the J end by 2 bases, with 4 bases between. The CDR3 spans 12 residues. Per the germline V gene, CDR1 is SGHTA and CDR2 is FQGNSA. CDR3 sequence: CASSSYTDTQYF. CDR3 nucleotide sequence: TGTGCCAGCAGCTCGTACACAGATACGCAGTATTTT.

In nucleotides, the CDR3 is TGCGCCAGCAGCTTAGACCTAGCGGGGGGCGAGCAGTACTTC. It encodes CASSLDLAGGEQYF. The rearrangement joins TRBV5-1 to TRBJ2-7; 11 nucleotides agree with TRBD2. The ends lost 2 bases at V and 6 bases at J; junction bases unmatched: 4. Germline V CDR1 and CDR2: SGHRS, YFSETQ. This CDR3 has 14 amino acids. The entire variable domain, with the rest obtained from reference TRBV5-1 and TRBJ2-7, is as follows: KAGVTQTPRYLIKTRGQQVTLSCSPISGHRSVSWYQQTPGQGLQFLFEYFSETQRNKGNFPGRFSGRQFSNSRSEMNVSTLELGDSALYLCASSLDLAGGEQYFGPGTRLTVT.

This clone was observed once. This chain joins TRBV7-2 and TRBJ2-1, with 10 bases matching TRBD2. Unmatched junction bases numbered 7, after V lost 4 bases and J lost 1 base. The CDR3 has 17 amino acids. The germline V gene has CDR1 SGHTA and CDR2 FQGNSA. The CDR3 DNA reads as TGTGCCAGCAGCTCCGAAGCGACTAGCGGGTCCTACAATGAGCAGTTCTTC. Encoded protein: CASSSEATSGSYNEQFF.

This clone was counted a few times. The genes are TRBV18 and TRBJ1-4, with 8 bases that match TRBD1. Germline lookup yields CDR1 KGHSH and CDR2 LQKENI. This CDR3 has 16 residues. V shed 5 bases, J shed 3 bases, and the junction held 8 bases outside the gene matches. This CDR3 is CASSARQGWSNEKLFF. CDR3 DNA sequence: TGTGCCAGCTCAGCCCGACAGGGGTGGTCTAATGAAAAACTGTTTTTT.

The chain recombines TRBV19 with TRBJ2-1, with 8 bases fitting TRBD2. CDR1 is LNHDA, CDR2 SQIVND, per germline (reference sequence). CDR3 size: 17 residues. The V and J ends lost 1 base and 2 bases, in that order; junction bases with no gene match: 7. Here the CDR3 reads CASSIGFRGGAYNEQFF. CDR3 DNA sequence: TGTGCCAGTAGTATAGGCTTCCGGGGGGGCGCCTACAATGAGCAGTTCTTC.

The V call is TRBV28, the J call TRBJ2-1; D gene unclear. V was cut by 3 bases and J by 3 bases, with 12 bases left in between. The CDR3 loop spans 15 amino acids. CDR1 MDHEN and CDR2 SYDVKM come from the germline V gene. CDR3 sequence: CASSLVVSVYNEQFF. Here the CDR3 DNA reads TGTGCCAGCAGTTTGGTAGTCAGCGTCTACAATGAGCAGTTCTTC.

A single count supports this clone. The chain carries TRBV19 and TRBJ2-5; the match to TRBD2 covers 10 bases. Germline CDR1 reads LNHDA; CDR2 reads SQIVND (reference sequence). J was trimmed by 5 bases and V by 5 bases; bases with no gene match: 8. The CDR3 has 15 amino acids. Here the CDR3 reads CASSDTSGKGETQYF. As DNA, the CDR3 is TGTGCCAGTAGTGATACTAGCGGGAAGGGTGAGACCCAGTACTTC.

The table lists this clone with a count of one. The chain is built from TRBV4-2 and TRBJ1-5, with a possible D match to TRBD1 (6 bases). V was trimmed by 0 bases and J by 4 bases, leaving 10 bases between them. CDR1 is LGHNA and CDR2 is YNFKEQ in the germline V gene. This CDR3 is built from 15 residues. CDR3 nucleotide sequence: TGTGCCAGCAGCCAAGATGGACAGCCAAATCAGCCCCAGCATTTT. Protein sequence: CASSQDGQPNQPQHF.

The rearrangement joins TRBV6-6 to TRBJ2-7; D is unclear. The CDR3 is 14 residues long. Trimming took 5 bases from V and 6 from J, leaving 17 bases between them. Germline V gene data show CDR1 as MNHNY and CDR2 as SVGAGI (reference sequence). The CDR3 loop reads CASSPTVTTGEQYF. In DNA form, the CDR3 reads TGTGCCAGCAGTCCTACGGTAACTACCGGCGAGCAGTACTTC.

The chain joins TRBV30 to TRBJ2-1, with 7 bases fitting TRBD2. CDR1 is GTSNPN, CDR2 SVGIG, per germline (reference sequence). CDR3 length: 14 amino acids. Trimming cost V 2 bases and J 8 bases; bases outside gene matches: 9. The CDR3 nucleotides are TGTGCCTGGAGTTCGTCGGGAGGATGGTATGAGCAGTTCTTC. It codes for CAWSSSGGWYEQFF.

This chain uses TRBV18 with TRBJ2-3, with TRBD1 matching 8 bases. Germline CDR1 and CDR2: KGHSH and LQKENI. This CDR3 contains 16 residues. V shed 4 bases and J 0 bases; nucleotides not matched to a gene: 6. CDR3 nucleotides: TGTGCCAGCTCACTAGGACAGGGACTTAGCACAGATACGCAGTATTTT. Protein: CASSLGQGLSTDTQYF.

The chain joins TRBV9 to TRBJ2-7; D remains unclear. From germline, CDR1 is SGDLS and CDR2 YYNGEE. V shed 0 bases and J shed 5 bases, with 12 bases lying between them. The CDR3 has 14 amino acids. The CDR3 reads CASSVDVGEDEQYF. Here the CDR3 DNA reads TGTGCCAGCAGCGTAGATGTGGGTGAGGACGAGCAGTACTTC.

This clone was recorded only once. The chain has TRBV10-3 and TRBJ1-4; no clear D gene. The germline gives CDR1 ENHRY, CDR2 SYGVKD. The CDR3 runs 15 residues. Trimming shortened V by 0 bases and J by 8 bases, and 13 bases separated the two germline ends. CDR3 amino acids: CAISESLQRPEKLFF. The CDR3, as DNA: TGTGCCATCAGTGAGTCTCTACAGAGACCGGAAAAACTGTTTTTT.

The CDR3 loop reads CASSFPHRPYEQYF. The DNA for the CDR3 is TGTGCCAGCAGCTTTCCGCACAGACCCTACGAGCAGTACTTC. The chain uses TRBV7-2 and TRBJ2-7; D call uncertain. The V end lost 3 bases, the J end lost 2 bases, and 11 bases lay between the germline ends. This CDR3 has 14 amino acids. CDR1 and CDR2 (germline): SGHTA, FQGNSA. The full variable domain, with the rest looked up from reference TRBV7-2 and TRBJ2-7, is GAGVSQSPSNKVTEKGKDVELRCDPISGHTALYWYRQSLGQGLEFLIYFQGNSAPDKSGLPSDRFSAERTGGSVSTLTIQRTQQEDSAVYLCASSFPHRPYEQYFGPGTRLTVT.

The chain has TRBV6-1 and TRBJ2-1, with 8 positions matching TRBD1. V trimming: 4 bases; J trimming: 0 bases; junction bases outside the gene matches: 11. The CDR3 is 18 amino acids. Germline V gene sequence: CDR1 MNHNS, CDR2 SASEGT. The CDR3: CASSGSGQGPSSYNEQFF. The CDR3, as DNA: TGTGCCAGCAGTGGTTCTGGACAGGGCCCGAGCTCCTACAATGAGCAGTTCTTC.